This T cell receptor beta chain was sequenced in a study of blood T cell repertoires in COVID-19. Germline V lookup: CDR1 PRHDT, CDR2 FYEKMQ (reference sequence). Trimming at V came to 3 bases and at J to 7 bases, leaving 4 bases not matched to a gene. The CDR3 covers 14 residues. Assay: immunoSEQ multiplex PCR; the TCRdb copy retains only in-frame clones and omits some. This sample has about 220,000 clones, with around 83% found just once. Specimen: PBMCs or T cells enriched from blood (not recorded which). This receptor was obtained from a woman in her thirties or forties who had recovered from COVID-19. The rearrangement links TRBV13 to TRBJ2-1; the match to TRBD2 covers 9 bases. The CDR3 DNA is TGTGCCAGCAGCTTCGCGGGAGGGCCGAATGAGCAGTTCTTC. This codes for CASSFAGGPNEQFF.